What follows are 32 T cell receptor beta chains derived from one specimen sequenced in a study of regulatory T cells in long-lasting Graves disease. To make TCR beta libraries, researchers used iRepertoire HTBI primers and Arm-PCR of CDR3 regions. TCRdb used MiXCR to reprocess the multiplex PCR reads, holding one entry per CDR3 protein. This table has about 320,000 distinct CDR3 sequences, more than 15% appearing once. Time point defined: newly diagnosed GD, antithyroid drugs for less than 3 months. Making the TCR library involved RNA that had been extracted from PBMCs. The sample here was peripheral blood mononuclear cells (PBMCs), taken at new diagnosis, from a patient treated with antithyroid drugs. All receptors come from a female donor with Graves disease.

V and J are TRBV11-2 and TRBJ2-3; 9 nucleotides agree with TRBD2. V dropped 6 bases and J dropped 4; count of bases not matched to a gene: 8. Looked up from germline, CDR1 is SGHAT and CDR2 is FQNNGV. The CDR3 runs to 15 residues. CDR3 protein: CASSSTRGRADTQYF. CDR3 in DNA: TGTGCCAGCAGTTCCACCCGCGGGAGGGCAGATACGCAGTATTTT.

This clonotype was counted at least ten times. The genes are TRBV6-1 and TRBJ2-7, with a weak D call TRBD2 (5 bases). The CDR3 length is 13 residues. V lost 8 bases, J lost 3 bases, and 14 bases lay in between. Germline-derived CDR1 and CDR2 are MNHNS and SASEGT. CDR3 DNA sequence: TGTGCCAGCGGGATGCAAGGAGGCTACGAGCAGTACTTC. Protein sequence: CASGMQGGYEQYF.

This clonotype occurred once. The rearrangement links TRBV20-1 to TRBJ2-7; 10 bases agree with TRBD2. The J segment lost 5 bases and the V segment lost 3 bases, leaving 10 bases of the junction unmatched. Germline CDR1 DFQATT, CDR2 SNEGSKA (reference sequence). The CDR3 consists of 15 residues. The CDR3: CSASGGLAGVDEQYF. CDR3 in DNA: TGCAGTGCTAGCGGGGGGCTAGCGGGAGTTGACGAGCAGTACTTC.

In this sample, this clonotype turned up many times. The chain joins TRBV15 to TRBJ2-2, with 8 bases aligning to TRBD2. CDR1 LNHNV and CDR2 YYDKDF come from the germline V gene (reference sequence). The J segment lost 0 bases and the V segment lost 3 bases, leaving 9 bases of the junction unmatched. The CDR3 runs 18 residues. The DNA for the CDR3 is TGTGCCACCAGCAGGGGACTAGTGGGATTCGCGAACACCGGGGAGCTGTTTTTT. It is translated as CATSRGLVGFANTGELFF.

This clonotype has a count of ten or more. The J gene is TRBJ2-3, the V gene TRBV15, with TRBD2 identical over 15 bases. Germline V CDR1 and CDR2: LNHNV, YYDKDF (reference sequence). V gave up 4 bases and J gave up 2 bases; unmatched junction bases: 4. CDR3 length: 17 residues. CDR3 DNA sequence: TGTGCCACCAGCACCTGGACTAGCGGGAGGGTCACAGATACGCAGTATTTT. It is translated as CATSTWTSGRVTDTQYF.

This clonotype was seen at least ten times. V usage is TRBV12-3 or TRBV12-4 and J usage is TRBJ2-1; tentative D call: TRBD2 (5 bases). Trimming removed 1 base from V and 5 bases from J, with 12 bases in between. The CDR3 totals 15 residues. The CDR3 region has the DNA TGTGCCAGCAGTTTAGGCCCAGCGGAGAACAATGAGCAGTTCTTC. Protein: CASSLGPAENNEQFF.

Ten or more counts support this clonotype. This rearrangement joins TRBV6-2 or TRBV6-3 to TRBJ2-3; TRBD2 matches 10 bases. The CDR3 runs 16 residues. V lost 3 bases, J lost 6 bases, and 9 bases stayed unmatched. The germline gives CDR1 MNHEY, CDR2 SVGEGT. This CDR3 is CASSYPASGSRDTQYF. The CDR3 nucleotides are TGTGCCAGCAGTTATCCAGCTAGCGGGAGTCGTGATACGCAGTATTTT.

This clonotype was seen at least ten times. The chain employs TRBV5-1 and TRBJ2-2; 8 nucleotides line up with TRBD1. Germline CDR1 reads SGHRS; CDR2 reads YFSETQ. The trim removed 4 bases at V and 1 base at J, leaving 3 bases unmatched. CDR3 length: 15 amino acids. CDR3 region: CASSTGTGNTGELFF. For the CDR3, the DNA is TGCGCCAGCAGCACAGGGACAGGGAACACCGGGGAGCTGTTTTTT.

This clonotype was seen repeatedly, ten times or more. The gene calls are TRBV6-1 and TRBJ2-1; 14 bases are shared with TRBD2. Per the germline V gene, CDR1 is MNHNS and CDR2 is SASEGT. V lost 7 bases to trimming and J lost 4 bases; unmatched junction nucleotides: 12. The CDR3 sequence is 18 residues long. The DNA of the CDR3 is TGTGCCAGCACCCACGGACTAGCGGGAGGTATCATGTACAATGAGCAGTTCTTC. It specifies CASTHGLAGGIMYNEQFF.

This clonotype was detected many times. The V gene is TRBV18, the J gene TRBJ2-7; 7 bases match TRBD1. CDR1 is KGHSH, CDR2 LQKENI, per germline. Trimming cost V 3 bases and J 3 bases; bases outside gene matches: 2. The CDR3 contains 13 residues. In DNA, the CDR3 is TGTGCCAGCTCACCGGGGACAGACTACGAGCAGTACTTC. It is translated as CASSPGTDYEQYF.

This clonotype was seen many times. V gene TRBV10-3 combines with J gene TRBJ2-1, with 11 bases identical to TRBD2. The length of the CDR3 is 17 residues. Germline V gene lookup returns CDR1 ENHRY and CDR2 SYGVKD. Trimming at V came to 4 bases and at J to 3 bases, leaving 8 bases not matched to a gene. CDR3 amino acids: CAISVGSLAGGYNEQFF. CDR3 coding DNA: TGTGCCATCAGTGTGGGGTCGCTAGCGGGAGGCTACAATGAGCAGTTCTTC.

This clonotype was recorded many times. This rearrangement joins TRBV5-1 to TRBJ2-3; 10 nucleotides agree with TRBD2. Germline V lookup: CDR1 SGHRS, CDR2 YFSETQ. CDR3 size: 16 residues. V shed 3 bases and J 0 bases; nucleotides not matched to a gene: 4. The CDR3 coding sequence is TGCGCCAGCAGCTCGATAGCGGGAGGTAGCACAGATACGCAGTATTTT. It codes for CASSSIAGGSTDTQYF.

The chain carries TRBV27 and TRBJ2-2; 11 nucleotides line up with TRBD2. CDR3 length equals 16 residues. V was clipped by 5 bases and J by 2 bases; unmatched bases: 4. Looked up from germline, CDR1 is MNHEY and CDR2 is SMNVEV (reference sequence). CDR3 DNA: TGTGCCAGCAGTCCTCTAGCGGGAGGCAACACCGGGGAGCTGTTTTTT. Translating gives CASSPLAGGNTGELFF.

This clonotype was observed at least ten times. The J gene is TRBJ2-7, the V gene TRBV6-4; 9 nucleotides align to TRBD1. The CDR3 loop spans 13 amino acids. Germline V lookup: CDR1 MRHNA, CDR2 SNTAGT. V lost 0 bases and J lost 6; bases outside the gene matches: 0. The CDR3 DNA sequence: TGTGCCAGCAGTGACTCGGACAGGGGCGAGCAGTACTTC. This translates into CASSDSDRGEQYF.

The chain is built from TRBV20-1 and TRBJ2-3; 11 bases are a match to TRBD2. Germline-derived CDR1 and CDR2 are DFQATT and SNEGSKA (reference sequence). V lost 5 bases and J lost 6; bases outside the gene matches: 13. The CDR3 consists of 16 residues. CDR3 protein: CSARDYTSGRRDTQYF. CDR3 nucleotide sequence: TGCAGTGCTCGCGACTACACTAGCGGGAGACGCGATACGCAGTATTTT.

For this clonotype: With a far larger clone one base away, a read error is the likely cause. V and J are TRBV7-2 and TRBJ2-7; 7 bases map to TRBD1. CDR1 SGHTA and CDR2 FQGNSA come from the germline V gene. The length of the CDR3 is 15 residues. The CDR3 sequence is CASGLGSAGGYEQYF. DNA of the CDR3: TGTGCCAGCGGCTTAGGGTCTGCAGGGGGCTACGAGCAGTACTTC.

This clonotype was picked up many times. The chain combines TRBV9 with TRBJ2-5, with TRBD1 as a possible D gene (7 bases). Trimming took off 3 bases at V and 5 bases at J, with 17 bases between the two ends. This CDR3 comprises 15 residues. The V gene's germline CDR1 is SGDLS and CDR2 YYNGEE. The CDR3 spells CASSASSGGKETQYF. The CDR3 DNA follows: TGTGCCAGCAGCGCCTCCTCAGGGGGGAAGGAGACCCAGTACTTC.

This clonotype was seen only a few times. This chain uses TRBV20-1 with TRBJ1-5; unclear D gene. V shed 8 bases and J shed 9 bases, with 14 bases lying between them. This CDR3 region has 11 residues. Germline CDR1 DFQATT, CDR2 SNEGSKA (reference sequence). CDR3 region: CSPTSNWPQHF. Written as DNA, the CDR3 is TGCAGTCCTACTTCAAATTGGCCCCAGCATTTT.

This clonotype showed up many times. Being one base from a much bigger clone, this may be a read error. The chain links TRBV11-2 to TRBJ2-7, with D perhaps being TRBD1 or TRBD2 (5 bases each). This CDR3 is built from 13 residues. The germline CDR1 and CDR2 sequences are SGHAT and FQNNGV. The V and J ends lost 2 bases and 2 bases respectively, with 7 bases between them. CDR3 sequence reads: CASSLMGAYEQYF. The CDR3 DNA sequence: TGTGCCAGCAGCTTAATGGGGGCCTACGAGCAGTACTTC.

J is TRBJ2-3 and V is TRBV11-2, with D perhaps being TRBD1 or TRBD2 (6 bases each). The V gene's germline CDR1 is SGHAT and CDR2 FQNNGV. This CDR3 comprises 12 residues. The ends were cut back, 5 bases at V and 8 bases at J, with 11 bases in the middle. The CDR3 DNA reads TGTGCCAGCAGCGTAGGGGGAGGTACGCAGTATTTT. Amino acid sequence: CASSVGGGTQYF. Full variable domain (missing parts from reference TRBV11-2 and TRBJ2-3): EAGVAQSPRYKIIEKRQSVAFWCNPISGHATLYWYQQILGQGPKLLIQFQNNGVVDDSQLPKDRFSAERLKGVDSTLKIQPAKLEDSAVYLCASSVGGGTQYFGPGTRLTVL.

This clonotype was seen only a few times. Given a much more abundant clone one base away, this may be a read error. This sequence joins TRBV11-2 and TRBJ2-1; a weak D match, TRBD1 (6 bases). V lost 4 bases and J 10 bases, leaving 17 bases between the germline ends. Germline CDR1 and CDR2: SGHAT and FQNNGV. The CDR3 has 14 amino acids. This CDR3 reads CASSSQTGSYEQFF. The DNA for the CDR3 is TGTGCCAGCAGCTCGCAGACAGGCTCCTACGAGCAGTTCTTC.

This clonotype was picked up a small number of times. This chain uses TRBV14 with TRBJ1-6, with D uncertain. The CDR3 is 15 amino acids. V dropped 1 base and J dropped 7 bases, with 11 bases sitting between them. Germline lookup yields CDR1 SGHDN and CDR2 FVKESK. The DNA of the CDR3 is TGTGCCAGCAGCCAAGGGTATTTACCGAATTCACCCCTCCACTTT. It codes for CASSQGYLPNSPLHF.

This clonotype was recorded at least ten times. The CDR3 bases are TGTGCCAGCTCGGACGGCGTATATAACTATGGCTACACCTTC. It encodes CASSDGVYNYGYTF. The chain uses TRBV11-2 and TRBJ1-2; D is ambiguous. Trimming shortened V by 8 bases and J by 1 base, and 14 bases separated the two germline ends. CDR1 SGHAT and CDR2 FQNNGV come from the germline V gene. CDR3 length equals 14 residues.

The chain links TRBV12-3 or TRBV12-4 to TRBJ2-2, with a weak D call TRBD2 (7 bases). This CDR3 comprises 16 residues. Trimming cost V 7 bases and J 5 bases, with 20 bases left between them. CDR3 amino acids: CASTPKGGAVTGELFF. DNA of the CDR3: TGTGCCAGCACCCCTAAGGGGGGGGCCGTAACCGGGGAGCTGTTTTTT.

This clonotype was recorded at least ten times. The chain joins TRBV11-3 to TRBJ1-1; a weak D match, TRBD1 (5 bases). CDR1 is SGHNT and CDR2 is YENEEA in the germline V gene. The V end lost 6 bases, the J end lost 1 base, and 12 bases lay between the germline ends. The CDR3 is 14 amino acids. CDR3 residues: CASSYGTGNTEAFF. In DNA, the CDR3 is TGTGCCAGCAGTTACGGTACAGGGAACACTGAAGCTTTCTTT.

This clonotype was found many times. The chain employs TRBV27 and TRBJ2-7, with D possibly matching TRBD2 (7 bases). This CDR3 contains 15 residues. Germline V lookup: CDR1 MNHEY, CDR2 SMNVEV (reference sequence). With 5 bases removed from V and 1 base from J, the gap between germline ends came to 15 bases. The CDR3 DNA reads TGTGCCAGCAGTCCGTGGGGGGGCGCTTCCTACGAGCAGTACTTC. Amino acids: CASSPWGGASYEQYF.

This clonotype was seen many times. V usage is TRBV20-1 and J usage is TRBJ2-5; D gene uncertain. V lost 3 bases and J 5 bases, leaving 7 bases between the germline ends. There are 11 residues in the CDR3. The germline V gene encodes CDR1 DFQATT and CDR2 SNEGSKA (reference sequence). CDR3 in amino acids: CSASRVETQYF. The CDR3 DNA reads TGCAGTGCTAGTAGGGTTGAGACCCAGTACTTC.

The chain is built from TRBV30 and TRBJ2-7; D possibly corresponds to TRBD2 (6 bases). From germline, CDR1 is GTSNPN and CDR2 SVGIG (reference sequence). The CDR3 length is 11 residues. V was trimmed by 2 bases and J by 6 bases, leaving 8 bases between them. In DNA, the CDR3 is TGTGCCTGGAGTCACGGGAGCGAGCAGTACTTC. This codes for CAWSHGSEQYF.

In regard to this clonotype: As the CDR3 is not closed by the conserved phenylalanine or tryptophan, this likely results from a read error. The DNA is left out, because the CDR3 cannot be placed on it with certainty; the CDR3 is given as TCRdb lists it. Here the CDR3 reads CASNLGVGYLQVSL. The chain has TRBV25-1 and TRBJ2-1. The CDR3 contains 14 residues when both ends are counted. Germline CDR1 MGHDK, CDR2 SYGVNS.

About this clonotype itself: A read error is possible here, since a much larger clone lies one base away. The CDR3 region has the DNA TGTGCCAGCAGTTTATGGGCAGGGGGCGGTCAGCCCCAGCATTTT. Translated: CASSLWAGGGQPQHF. The chain recombines TRBV28 with TRBJ1-5; TRBD1 aligns across 8 bases. The germline V gene has CDR1 MDHEN and CDR2 SYDVKM. V was clipped by 0 bases and J by 6 bases; unmatched bases: 4. The CDR3 has 15 amino acids.

In its sample, this clonotype was seen many times. CDR3 sequence (DNA): TGTGCCAGCAGCCCCCGGGACGCTGCGAACACCGGGGAGCTGTTTTTT. Encoded protein: CASSPRDAANTGELFF. This sequence joins TRBV3-1 and TRBJ2-2; D possibly uses TRBD1 or TRBD2 (5 bases each). The CDR3 is made up of 16 amino acids. Trimming shortened V by 4 bases and J by 0 bases, and 12 bases separated the two germline ends. Looked up from germline, CDR1 is LGHDT and CDR2 is YNNKEL (reference sequence).

This clonotype was observed at least ten times. This chain joins TRBV24-1 and TRBJ1-1; the D gene is possibly TRBD1 (5 bases). CDR3 length equals 14 residues. Deletions cut 7 bases from V and 4 bases from J, with 15 bases between. The germline V gene has CDR1 KGHDR and CDR2 SFDVKD. CDR3 nucleotides: TGTGCCACCAGCGGGAGGGGATCTAGCACTGAAGCTTTCTTT. Amino acid sequence: CATSGRGSSTEAFF.